The sequence of this TCR beta chain was determined in a study of OX40 agonist ivuxolimab in advanced cancers. Whole-study context: Ivuxolimab, an agonistic anti-OX40 (CD134) antibody, was given to patients.

Repertoires were generated with immunoSEQ multiplex PCR, while TCRdb's copy carries only in-frame clones and drops some. Among about 48,000 clones listed, about 88% were seen once. The sample holds a few counts of this clone. The germline gives CDR1 MGHRA, CDR2 YSYEKL. This CDR3 region has 18 residues. Trimming left V 0 bases short and J 0 bases short, with 18 bases between. This chain links TRBV4-1 with TRBJ2-7; no clear D. This clonotype was sampled from an adult with an advanced solid tumor such as melanoma, head and neck, liver or kidney cancer. Here the sequenced sample was CD4+ or CD8+ T cells sorted from blood, taken in a trial of the OX40 agonist ivuxolimab. CDR3 DNA: TGCGCCAGCAGCCAAGATCCGGGCTCTTCGTGGTTCTCCTACGAGCAGTACTTC. The encoded protein is CASSQDPGSSWFSYEQYF.